The next 26 T cell receptor beta chains were all read from a single sample in a study of shared clonotypes between healthy human individuals. Profiling relied on immunoSEQ multiplex PCR, and the TCRdb table lists in-frame clones only, not all of them. Of roughly 2 million clones in the sample, 95% were seen once. Material: naive CD4+ T cells sorted from blood. Subset indicated: CD45RA+ positively selected. The receptor source for this set is a man aged 18-30 years in good health.

The V and J genes are TRBV30 and TRBJ1-2; 9 nucleotides align to TRBD1. CDR1 is GTSNPN, CDR2 SVGIG, per germline (reference sequence). The V and J ends lost 4 bases and 4 bases, in that order; junction bases with no gene match: 4. CDR3 length: 13 residues. The CDR3 DNA follows: TGTGCCTGGAAGACAGGGGGAATCTATGGCTACACCTTC. Its translation: CAWKTGGIYGYTF. The full variable domain, rest sourced from reference TRBV30 and TRBJ1-2, is SQTIHQWPATLVQPVGSPLSLECTVEGTSNPNLYWYRQAAGRGLQLLFYSVGIGQISSEVPQNLSASRPQDRQFILSSKKLLLSDSGFYLCAWKTGGIYGYTFGSGTRLTVV.

This chain joins TRBV5-5 and TRBJ2-7; D is undetermined. Germline values: CDR1 SGHKS, CDR2 YYEKEE (reference sequence). The CDR3 consists of 16 residues. Trimming took off 0 bases at V and 0 bases at J, with 13 bases between the two ends. CDR3 in DNA: TGTGCCAGCAGCTTGGTCCCCCAGTCAAGCTCCTACGAGCAGTACTTC. This translates into CASSLVPQSSSYEQYF. Based on the CDR3 plus reference TRBV5-5 and TRBJ2-7, the full variable domain is DAGVTQSPTHLIKTRGQQVTLRCSPISGHKSVSWYQQVLGQGPQFIFQYYEKEERGRGNFPDRFSARQFPNYSSELNVNALLLGDSALYLCASSLVPQSSSYEQYFGPGTRLTVT.

This chain uses TRBV7-9 with TRBJ2-2; D is unclear. The CDR3 covers 14 residues. CDR1 SEHNR and CDR2 FQNEAQ come from the germline V gene (reference sequence). The germline V and J ends were trimmed by 1 base and 5 bases, with 8 bases remaining between them. CDR3 bases: TGTGCCAGCAGCTTAGACGGCAGAACCGGGGAGCTGTTTTTT. This codes for CASSLDGRTGELFF.

The V gene is TRBV25-1, the J gene TRBJ2-6; D is unclear. The CDR3 length is 14 residues. The germline V and J ends were trimmed by 2 bases and 2 bases, with 4 bases remaining between them. Germline CDR1 reads MGHDK; CDR2 reads SYGVNS. CDR3 nucleotides: TGTGCCAGCAGTGAAGTGGCTGGGGCCAACGTCCTGACTTTC. This translates into CASSEVAGANVLTF. Based on the CDR3 plus reference TRBV25-1 and TRBJ2-6, the full variable domain is EADIYQTPRYLVIGTGKKITLECSQTMGHDKMYWYQQDPGMELHLIHYSYGVNSTEKGDLSSESTVSRIRTEHFPLTLESARPSHTSQYLCASSEVAGANVLTFGAGSRLTVL.

The rearrangement links TRBV28 to TRBJ2-7; TRBD1 is a possible D gene (5 bases). The CDR3 sequence is 15 residues long. CDR1 and CDR2 from the germline V gene are MDHEN and SYDVKM. Trimming cost V 5 bases and J 0 bases, with 14 bases left between them. CDR3 loop: CASSPPGPSSYEQYF. CDR3 DNA sequence: TGTGCCAGCAGTCCCCCAGGGCCCAGCTCCTACGAGCAGTACTTC.

The CDR3 spells CASSAIGYNSPLHF. Written as DNA, the CDR3 is TGTGCCAGCAGTGCAATTGGTTATAATTCACCCCTCCACTTT. The rearrangement links TRBV2 to TRBJ1-6; no firm D call. V was trimmed by 4 bases and J by 4 bases, leaving 8 bases between them. Germline CDR1 is SNHLY and CDR2 is FYNNEI. CDR3 length equals 14 residues.

The chain employs TRBV19 and TRBJ1-2; D ambiguous. The V gene's germline CDR1 is LNHDA and CDR2 SQIVND (reference sequence). This CDR3 contains 11 residues. V shed 7 bases and J shed 7 bases, with 10 bases lying between them. The CDR3 protein is CASTEGAGYTF. Here the CDR3 DNA reads TGTGCCAGTACTGAGGGCGCTGGCTACACCTTC.

The chain couples TRBV21-1 to TRBJ1-1; TRBD1 was called by the table and not checked on the DNA. TRBV21-1 is a pseudogene locus. This CDR3 has 17 amino acids. CDR3 sequence (DNA): TGTGCCAGCAGCAATCATACAGGGGGCGCATCTCACACTGAAGCTTTCTTT. This gives the protein CASSNHTGGASHTEAFF.

The V call is TRBV25-1, the J call TRBJ1-5, with 8 bases identical to TRBD1. V lost 2 bases, J lost 4 bases, and 4 bases stayed unmatched. The CDR3 has 15 residues. Germline V lookup: CDR1 MGHDK, CDR2 SYGVNS. CDR3 loop: CASSEPGGVNQPQHF. The CDR3 region has the DNA TGTGCCAGCAGTGAACCAGGGGGCGTAAATCAGCCCCAGCATTTT.

The chain employs TRBV5-1 and TRBJ1-1, with 9 nucleotides matching TRBD1. V dropped 0 bases and J dropped 6; count of bases not matched to a gene: 12. This CDR3 is built from 17 residues. Germline CDR1 and CDR2: SGHRS and YFSETQ. The CDR3 reads CASSLASNPWTGAEAFF. The DNA of the CDR3 is TGCGCCAGCAGCTTGGCCAGTAATCCTTGGACAGGGGCTGAAGCTTTCTTT.

This chain joins TRBV9 and TRBJ2-1; unclear D gene. CDR3 length: 15 amino acids. Germline V lookup: CDR1 SGDLS, CDR2 YYNGEE. The V and J ends lost 0 bases and 8 bases respectively, with 15 bases between them. CDR3 loop: CASSVATRMLDEQFF. The CDR3 DNA reads as TGTGCCAGCAGCGTAGCTACGAGGATGCTCGATGAGCAGTTCTTC.

The chain uses TRBV6-5 and TRBJ2-1; D remains ambiguous. V gave up 6 bases and J gave up 6 bases, with 12 bases separating them. Germline V lookup: CDR1 MNHEY, CDR2 SVGAGI. This CDR3 is 13 amino acids long. CDR3 DNA sequence: TGTGCCAGCAGCTCATTACAAGTCAATGAGCAGTTCTTC. Its protein is CASSSLQVNEQFF.

This chain joins TRBV29-1 and TRBJ1-6; unclear D gene. Per the germline V gene, CDR1 is SQVTM and CDR2 is ANQGSEA. This CDR3 has 13 amino acids. Trimming cost V 6 bases and J 9 bases, with 15 bases left between them. This CDR3 is CSVSESEGSPLHF. CDR3 nucleotide sequence: TGCAGCGTATCAGAGTCGGAGGGTTCACCCCTCCACTTT.

The gene calls are TRBV18 and TRBJ2-2, with a possible D match to TRBD2 (6 bases). The V end was cut by 2 bases, the J end by 4 bases, with 14 bases between. Germline loops: CDR1 KGHSH, CDR2 LQKENI. This CDR3 is 16 amino acids long. Here the CDR3 reads CASSPNGVGSTGELFF. DNA of the CDR3: TGTGCCAGCTCACCAAACGGGGTCGGGAGCACCGGGGAGCTGTTTTTT. The full variable domain, completed using reference TRBV18 and TRBJ2-2, is NAGVMQNPRHLVRRRGQEARLRCSPMKGHSHVYWYRQLPEEGLKFMVYLQKENIIDESGMPKERFSAEFPKEGPSILRIQQVVRGDSAAYFCASSPNGVGSTGELFFGEGSRLTVL.

The chain links TRBV6-5 to TRBJ2-1; the match to TRBD2 covers 11 bases. The CDR3 consists of 14 residues. CDR1 is MNHEY and CDR2 is SVGAGI in the germline V gene. V shed 6 bases and J 5 bases; nucleotides not matched to a gene: 3. The CDR3 spells CASSETSGNNEQFF. The CDR3 region has the DNA TGTGCCAGCAGCGAGACTAGCGGGAACAATGAGCAGTTCTTC.

The chain employs TRBV5-1 and TRBJ1-2; 10 bases map to TRBD1. With V trimmed by 4 bases and J by 4 bases, 13 bases remained unmatched. Germline V lookup: CDR1 SGHRS, CDR2 YFSETQ. The length of the CDR3 is 17 residues. The CDR3 is CASSAVMTGGKGYGYTF. In DNA, the CDR3 is TGCGCCAGCAGCGCTGTAATGACAGGGGGCAAGGGCTATGGCTACACCTTC.

A word on this clone: Other nucleotide sequences in the sample specify the same CDR3. The J gene is TRBJ2-7, the V gene TRBV5-1, with D uncertain. The CDR3 loop spans 13 amino acids. Trimming took off 0 bases at V and 1 base at J, with 5 bases between the two ends. The germline V gene has CDR1 SGHRS and CDR2 YFSETQ. This CDR3 is CASSLVGSYEQYF. The CDR3 DNA reads as TGCGCCAGCAGCTTGGTAGGTTCCTACGAGCAGTACTTC. Filled out from reference TRBV5-1 and TRBJ2-7, the complete variable domain reads KAGVTQTPRYLIKTRGQQVTLSCSPISGHRSVSWYQQTPGQGLQFLFEYFSETQRNKGNFPGRFSGRQFSNSRSEMNVSTLELGDSALYLCASSLVGSYEQYFGPGTRLTVT.

This CDR3 is CAWSFRSAGKDTQYF. CDR3 nucleotides: TGTGCCTGGAGTTTTAGATCCGCGGGGAAAGATACGCAGTATTTT. The chain recombines TRBV30 with TRBJ2-3; TRBD2 might be the D (6 bases). Germline V gene sequence: CDR1 GTSNPN, CDR2 SVGIG (reference sequence). This CDR3 spans 15 amino acids. V was trimmed by 2 bases and J by 5 bases, leaving 17 bases between them.

The chain combines TRBV5-1 with TRBJ2-7, with 13 bases fitting TRBD2. The germline V gene has CDR1 SGHRS and CDR2 YFSETQ. V lost 4 bases, J lost 5 bases, and 9 bases stayed unmatched. The CDR3 runs 16 residues. The CDR3 sequence: CASSLRTSGRVDEQYF. DNA of the CDR3: TGCGCCAGCAGCCTAAGGACTAGCGGGAGAGTAGACGAGCAGTACTTC.

The chain uses TRBV11-1 and TRBJ2-4; TRBD2 might be the D (5 bases). Germline values: CDR1 SGHAT, CDR2 FQDESV (reference sequence). The CDR3 is 13 residues long. Trimming left V 5 bases short and J 7 bases short, with 12 bases between. In DNA form, the CDR3 reads TGTGCCAGCAGCGCGACTGGAGGTAACATTCAGTACTTC. This codes for CASSATGGNIQYF.

The chain is built from TRBV4-1 and TRBJ2-3; 8 bases align to TRBD2. Germline V gives CDR1 MGHRA, CDR2 YSYEKL. The V segment lost 4 bases and the J segment 4 bases; nucleotides outside the gene matches: 4. The CDR3 covers 14 residues. CDR3 nucleotide sequence: TGCGCCAGCAGCCTCCGGGGGGGCCCAGATACGCAGTATTTT. It is translated as CASSLRGGPDTQYF.

V and J are TRBV6-5 and TRBJ2-3, with D perhaps matching TRBD1 or TRBD2 (6 bases each). CDR1 and CDR2 from the germline V gene are MNHEY and SVGAGI. V shed 9 bases and J shed 3 bases, with 13 bases lying between them. The CDR3 sequence is 13 residues long. For the CDR3, the DNA is TGTGCCAGTCGGAAGGGGGGAACAGATACGCAGTATTTT. Residues: CASRKGGTDTQYF.

This chain links TRBV25-1 with TRBJ2-1; the D gene is possibly TRBD2 (6 bases). The CDR3 length is 17 residues. V lost 3 bases, J lost 4 bases, and 19 bases lay in between. Germline CDR1 MGHDK, CDR2 SYGVNS. In DNA form, the CDR3 reads TGTGCCAGCAGTGATTCTAGCAAGTCCGGGGGATACAATGAGCAGTTCTTC. Encoded protein: CASSDSSKSGGYNEQFF.

V and J are TRBV7-2 and TRBJ2-2; no reliable D call. There are 14 residues in the CDR3. The V gene lost 3 bases and the J gene lost 4 bases, with 9 bases spanning the gap. The germline gives CDR1 SGHTA, CDR2 FQGNSA. The CDR3 sequence is CASSFSRSTGELFF. The CDR3 bases are TGTGCCAGCAGCTTTTCTAGGTCCACCGGGGAGCTGTTTTTT.

This clone was picked up one time. The chain employs TRBV5-1 and TRBJ1-4, with 7 bases identical to TRBD1. The trim removed 3 bases at V and 7 bases at J, leaving 6 bases unmatched. CDR3 length equals 14 residues. The germline CDR1 and CDR2 sequences are SGHRS and YFSETQ. CDR3 nucleotide sequence: TGCGCCAGCAGCTCGGCAGGGGGAGGTGAAAAACTGTTTTTT. It specifies CASSSAGGGEKLFF.

The chain combines TRBV6-1 with TRBJ2-1, with 15 bases aligning to TRBD2. With V trimmed by 3 bases and J by 9 bases, 6 bases remained unmatched. The germline gives CDR1 MNHNS, CDR2 SASEGT. The CDR3 length is 16 residues. This CDR3 reads CASSDIGLAGGPEQFF. The CDR3 region has the DNA TGTGCCAGCAGTGATATAGGACTAGCGGGAGGGCCTGAGCAGTTCTTC.